This is a list of T cell receptor beta chains from one sample in a study of control samples from healthy donors and cancer patients. The repertoire was sequenced with immunoSEQ multiplex PCR; TCRdb's copy has only in-frame clones and lacks some. The sample holds fewer than 200,000 clones, around 95% seen once. What was sequenced was blood. The receptors come from a woman aged 60-75 years in good health. Both conserved end residues are part of each CDR3. The order of the fields is V gene, J gene, D gene, clone size, CDR3 protein, CDR3 DNA. The D gene is left open where the match is weak. Where a row states a size, it is once, few, many or the class of an expanded clone; other rows omit it.

TRBV10-3	TRBJ2-5	TRBD1	once	CAISGDRGRLGETQYF	TGTGCCATCAGTGGTGACAGGGGCCGTCTTGGCGAGACCCAGTACTTC
TRBV6-2/TRBV6-3	TRBJ1-4	.	.	CASSPRPGVAEKLFF	TGTGCCAGCAGCCCCAGGCCGGGCGTGGCTGAAAAACTGTTTTTT
TRBV28	TRBJ2-2	.	.	CASTTHGTGELFF	TGTGCCAGCACCACCCACGGTACCGGGGAGCTGTTTTTT
TRBV6-5	TRBJ2-7	TRBD1	.	CASSLGGTGDYEQYF	TGTGCCAGCAGTCTGGGGGGGACAGGGGATTACGAGCAGTACTTC
TRBV2	TRBJ2-7	.	.	CASSAHRVQSSYEQYF	TGTGCCAGCAGTGCCCATCGGGTTCAGAGCTCCTACGAGCAGTACTTC
TRBV4-3	TRBJ1-2	.	.	CASSQAPQAVGYTF	TGCGCCAGCAGCCAAGCTCCCCAGGCTGTTGGCTACACCTTC
TRBV18	TRBJ1-3	.	.	CASSPDNTGNTIYF	TGTGCCAGCTCACCAGACAACACTGGAAACACCATATATTTT
TRBV11-3	TRBJ1-2	.	.	CASSLGGNGYTF	TGTGCCAGCAGCTTAGGGGGTAATGGCTACACCTTC
TRBV6-6	TRBJ1-4	.	.	CASTSGGFGVNEKLFF	TGTGCCAGCACCTCTGGAGGGTTCGGGGTTAATGAAAAACTGTTTTTT
TRBV24-1	TRBJ2-5	TRBD1	.	CATGDRGETQYF	TGTGCCACCGGGGACAGAGGAGAGACCCAGTACTTC